Detailed here is one TCR beta chain. Its antigen remains unknown. Treatment: oral pan-JAK inhibitor, 5-10 mg twice daily. The data derive from a study of CD8+ T cells in alopecia areata. Notes on the study in general: Among the top 100, expanded CD8+ clones were significantly decreased by tofacitinib, as was scalp clonality.

Deletions cut 3 bases from V and 5 bases from J, with 8 bases between. Germline V gene sequence: CDR1 WSHSY, CDR2 SAAADI. This CDR3 is built from 13 residues. Once RNA had been extracted, it was reverse transcribed into cDNA to act as the sequencing template. Sequencing was performed with immunoSEQ multiplex PCR; in TCRdb, only in-frame clones are kept and a portion is missing. The sample yields around 300,000 clones, approximately 60% seen once. This chain joins TRBV10-2 and TRBJ1-5, with D unresolved. Sequenced here: CD4+ T cells sorted from blood, sampled around week 53, from a patient treated with tofacitinib. This TCR came from a human donor with alopecia areata. For the CDR3, the DNA is TGCGCCAGCAGTGAATCGCAGCATCAGCCCCAGCATTTT. Translating gives CASSESQHQPQHF.